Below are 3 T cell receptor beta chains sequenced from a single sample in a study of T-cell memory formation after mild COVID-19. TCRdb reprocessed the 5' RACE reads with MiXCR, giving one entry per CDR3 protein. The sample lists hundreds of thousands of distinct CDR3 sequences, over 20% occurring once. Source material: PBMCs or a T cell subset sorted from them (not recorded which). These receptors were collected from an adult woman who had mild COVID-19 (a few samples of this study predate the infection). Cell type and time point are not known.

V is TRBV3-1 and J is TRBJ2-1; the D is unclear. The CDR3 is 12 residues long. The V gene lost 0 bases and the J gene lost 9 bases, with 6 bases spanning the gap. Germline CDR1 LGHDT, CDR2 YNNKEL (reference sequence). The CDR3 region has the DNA TGTGCCAGCAGCCAAGATAACCCTGAGCAGTTCTTC. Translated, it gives CASSQDNPEQFF.

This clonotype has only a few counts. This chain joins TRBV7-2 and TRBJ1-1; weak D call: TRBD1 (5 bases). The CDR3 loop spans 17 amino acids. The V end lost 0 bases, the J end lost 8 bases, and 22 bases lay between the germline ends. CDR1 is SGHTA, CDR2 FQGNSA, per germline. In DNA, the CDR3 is TGTGCCAGCAGCTTAGCAGGGTCGTTCGGGGGACCCGCGGAAGCTTTCTTT. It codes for CASSLAGSFGGPAEAFF.

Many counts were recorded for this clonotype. CDR3 coding DNA: TGTGCCACCAGCAGAGAGAGCGTAGAAAATTCACCCCTCCACTTT. Its translation: CATSRESVENSPLHF. This chain uses TRBV15 with TRBJ1-6; no definite D call. There are 15 residues in the CDR3. Germline CDR1 and CDR2: LNHNV and YYDKDF (reference sequence). Trimming pared 0 bases from V and 7 bases from J, leaving 10 bases between. The full variable domain, rest sourced from reference TRBV15 and TRBJ1-6, is DAMVIQNPRYQVTQFGKPVTLSCSQTLNHNVMYWYQQKSSQAPKLLFHYYDKDFNNEADTPDNFQSRRPNTSFCFLDIRSPGLGDTAMYLCATSRESVENSPLHFGNGTRLTVT.